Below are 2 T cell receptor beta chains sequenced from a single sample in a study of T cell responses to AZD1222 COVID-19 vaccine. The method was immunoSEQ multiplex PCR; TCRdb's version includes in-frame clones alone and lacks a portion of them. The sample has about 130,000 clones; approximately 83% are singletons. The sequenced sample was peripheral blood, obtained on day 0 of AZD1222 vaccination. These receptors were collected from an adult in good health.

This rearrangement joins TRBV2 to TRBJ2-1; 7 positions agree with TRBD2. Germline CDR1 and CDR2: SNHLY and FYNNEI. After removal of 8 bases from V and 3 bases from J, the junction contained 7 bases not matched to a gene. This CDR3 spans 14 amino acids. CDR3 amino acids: CASWEGDFYNEQFF. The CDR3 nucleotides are TGTGCCAGCTGGGAGGGAGACTTCTACAATGAGCAGTTCTTC.

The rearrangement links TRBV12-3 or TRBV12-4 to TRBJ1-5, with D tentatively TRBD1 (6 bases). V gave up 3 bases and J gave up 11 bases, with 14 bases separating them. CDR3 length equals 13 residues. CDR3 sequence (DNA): TGTGCCAGCAGTTTTCAGGGGATGAGAACCCAGCATTTT. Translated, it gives CASSFQGMRTQHF.